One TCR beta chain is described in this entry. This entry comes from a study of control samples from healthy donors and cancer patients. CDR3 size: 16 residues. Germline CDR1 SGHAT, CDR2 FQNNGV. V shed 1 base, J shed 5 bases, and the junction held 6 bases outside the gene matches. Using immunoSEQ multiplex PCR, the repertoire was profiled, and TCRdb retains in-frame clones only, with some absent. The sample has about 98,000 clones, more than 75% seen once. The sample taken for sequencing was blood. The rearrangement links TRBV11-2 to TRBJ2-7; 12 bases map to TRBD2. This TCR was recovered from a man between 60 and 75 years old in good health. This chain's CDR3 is CASSLAASGRADEQYF. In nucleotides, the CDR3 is TGTGCCAGCAGCTTAGCGGCTAGCGGGAGGGCCGACGAGCAGTACTTC.